This TCR beta chain was found in a study of tumor and adjacent non-tumor tissue in lung cancer. About the research overall: Stage I to III disease affected about nine men and about 5 women aged about 31 to 76. Samples averaged approximately 3.9 million productive TCRbeta reads each.

The template was RNA from unsorted bulk tissue. This non-tumor lung sample came from over 3 cm beyond the tumor edge. Newly diagnosed lung cancer patients had thoracic surgery in China, August–late 2014, without prior chemotherapy. Points from the study as a whole: TCR diversity was significantly greater in tumor than normal lung tissue.

This clonotype was detected ten times or more. Antigen: not known. The CDR3 consists of 14 residues. V gave up 4 bases and J gave up 3 bases, with 14 bases separating them. Germline-derived CDR1 and CDR2 are SGHRS and YFSETQ. A modified ARM-PCR protocol with three rounds of nested PCR amplified TCRbeta. From the multiplex PCR reads, TCRdb called clonotypes with MiXCR, one entry per CDR3 protein. The repertoire holds 40,000 or so distinct CDR3 sequences, 60% seen once, with roughly 42% in the top ten. This receptor was taken from a man aged 45-60 years with non-small cell lung cancer. Source material: distant non-tumor lung tissue. The chain combines TRBV5-1 with TRBJ2-7; D is perhaps TRBD2 (5 bases). The CDR3 spells CASSRFGLSYEQYF. The CDR3 region has the DNA TGCGCCAGCAGCCGGTTTGGACTGAGCTACGAGCAGTACTTC.